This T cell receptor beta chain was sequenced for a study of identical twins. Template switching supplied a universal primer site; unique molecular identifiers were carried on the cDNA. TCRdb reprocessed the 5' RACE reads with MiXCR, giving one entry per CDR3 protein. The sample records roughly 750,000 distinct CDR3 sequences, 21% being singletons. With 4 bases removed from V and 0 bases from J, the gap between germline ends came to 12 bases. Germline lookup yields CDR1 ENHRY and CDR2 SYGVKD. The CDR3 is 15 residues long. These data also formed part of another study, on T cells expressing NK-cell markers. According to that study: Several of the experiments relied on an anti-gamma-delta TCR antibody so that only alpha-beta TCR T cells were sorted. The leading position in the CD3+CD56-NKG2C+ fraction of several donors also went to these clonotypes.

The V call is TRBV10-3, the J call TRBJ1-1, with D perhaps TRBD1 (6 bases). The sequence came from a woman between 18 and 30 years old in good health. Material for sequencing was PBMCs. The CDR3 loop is CAISAGTRLNTEAFF. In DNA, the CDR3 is TGTGCCATCAGTGCTGGGACAAGATTGAACACTGAAGCTTTCTTT.